Listed below are T cell receptor beta chains from one sample, sequenced in a study of regulatory T cells in long-lasting Graves disease. TCRdb called the multiplex PCR reads again in MiXCR, with one record for every CDR3 protein. The sample lists more than 650,000 distinct CDR3 sequences; around 32% were seen once. Sequencing was performed on peripheral blood mononuclear cells (PBMCs), taken when the disease was refractory, from a patient treated with antithyroid drugs. Receptors were obtained from a female donor with Graves disease. Both conserved end residues are part of each CDR3. D genes are given only for firm matches. Expanded clones get a size class; other rows say once, few or many, or leave the size out.

>TRBD1|TRBV14|.|TRBJ1-2
TGTGCCAGCAGCCCACTATACAGGGGGCGCGGGACTGGCTACACCTTC
CASSPLYRGRGTGYTF
>.|TRBV2|.|TRBJ1-5
TGTGCCAGCAAGTGGGATAGGAGCAATCAGCCCCAGCATTTT
CASKWDRSNQPQHF
>.|TRBV19|few|TRBJ1-5
TGTGCCAGTAGTATAGATCTCACGGCGGCAGATCATAGCAATCAGCCCCAGCATTTT
CASSIDLTAADHSNQPQHF
>.|TRBV12-3/TRBV12-4|.|TRBJ1-5
TGTGCCAGCAGTTTTTCTGGCAGGGATGATCAGCCCCAGCATTTT
CASSFSGRDDQPQHF
>TRBD2|TRBV12-3/TRBV12-4|many|TRBJ2-7
TGTGCCAGCAGTTTCATCGGGAGGTACGAGCAGTACTTC
CASSFIGRYEQYF
>.|TRBV20-1|few|TRBJ1-2
TGCAGTGCTAGGGGGGACGGATCTAATCCCTATGGCTACACCTTC
CSARGDGSNPYGYTF
>.|TRBV5-1|.|TRBJ1-1
TGCGCCAGCAGCTTGAGGAACAGGTTGAACACTGAAGCTTTCTTT
CASSLRNRLNTEAFF
>TRBD1|TRBV20-1|.|TRBJ1-1
TGCAGTGCAGCGGGACAGGATGAGGGGTCTGCTGAAGCTTTCTTT
CSAAGQDEGSAEAFF
>.|TRBV29-1|.|TRBJ1-1
TGCAGCGTTGTATTTGACGGTGAAGCTTTCTTT
CSVVFDGEAFF
>.|TRBV28|few|TRBJ1-3
TGTGCCAGCAGCCTCAGCAATCCAGCCGCTGGAAACACCATATATTTT
CASSLSNPAAGNTIYF
>.|TRBV6-1|many|TRBJ2-7
TGTGCCAGCAGTCTGACAGAATCCTACGAGCAGTACTTC
CASSLTESYEQYF
>.|TRBV30|.|TRBJ2-5
TGTGCCTGGAGTGTACAGCGGAGGAGCCAAGAGACCCAGTACTTC
CAWSVQRRSQETQYF
>.|TRBV12-3/TRBV12-4|many|TRBJ2-2
TGTGCCAGCAGTCCCGGGAGAAGGAACACCGGGGAGCTGTTTTTT
CASSPGRRNTGELFF
>TRBD1|TRBV6-1|few|TRBJ1-2
TGTGCCAGCAGTGTCCGACAGGGTGCGATAAGCGGCTACACCTTC
CASSVRQGAISGYTF
>TRBD1|TRBV2|.|TRBJ1-6
TGTGCCAGCAAGAGGGACAGGGGGCTTTCACCCCTCCACTTT
CASKRDRGLSPLHF
>.|TRBV7-6|.|TRBJ1-2
TGTGCCAGCAGCCCCCTAACGGGCCGAGGCTCCGGTGGCTACACCTTC
CASSPLTGRGSGGYTF
>.|TRBV19|once|TRBJ2-7
TGTGCCAGTAGTACTAACACAGATCGCTCCTACGAGCAGTACTTC
CASSTNTDRSYEQYF
>.|TRBV15|few|TRBJ1-5
TGTGCCACCAGCAGAGATTTGGGCTTGGTCCAGCCCCAGCATTTT
CATSRDLGLVQPQHF
>.|TRBV28|many|TRBJ2-7
TGTGCCAGCGGGGGGCGAAGGTTCGACGAGCAGTACTTC
CASGGRRFDEQYF
>.|TRBV28|many|TRBJ2-5
TGTGCCAGCAGTCCTCGTGGAGAAGAGACCCAGTACTTC
CASSPRGEETQYF
>.|TRBV6-1|many|TRBJ1-2
TGTGCCAGCAGTAGGACAGTTAACTATGGCTACACCTTC
CASSRTVNYGYTF
>.|TRBV28|many|TRBJ2-7
TGTGCCAGCAGAGGACTAACGTGGAACGAGCAGTACTTC
CASRGLTWNEQYF
>TRBD2|TRBV20-1|few|TRBJ2-1
TGCAGTGCCCCTAGCGGGAGGGCTAATGAGCAGTTCTTC
CSAPSGRANEQFF
>TRBD1|TRBV20-1|many|TRBJ1-2
TGCAGTGCTAGCCGGGGGACAGGAGGCTACACCTTC
CSASRGTGGYTF
>TRBD1|TRBV11-1|.|TRBJ1-2
TGTGCCAGCAGCTTAGATTGGTGGGACAGGGGTCCTGACTATGGCTACACCTTC
CASSLDWWDRGPDYGYTF
>.|TRBV6-1|few|TRBJ1-2
TGTGCCAGCAGGTCCGTAAGCGGCTACACCTTC
CASRSVSGYTF
>.|TRBV29-1|.|TRBJ1-1
TGCAGCGTTGCAGGAGAGGAAACTTTCTTT
CSVAGEETFF
>TRBD1|TRBV19|.|TRBJ1-5
TGTGCCAGTAAATCGAGGGGGCGGAATCAGCCCCAGCATTTT
CASKSRGRNQPQHF
>.|TRBV2|many|TRBJ1-5
TGTGCCAGCAGCGGTCACAGAAATAGCAATCAGCCCCAGCATTTT
CASSGHRNSNQPQHF
>.|TRBV27|.|TRBJ2-7
TGTGCCAGCAGTCCCCTGATCCAGACAGCCACCTACGAGCAGTACTTC
CASSPLIQTATYEQYF
>.|TRBV9|.|TRBJ1-2
TGTGCCAGCAGCGTAGACTTTGGTGGCTACACCTTC
CASSVDFGGYTF
>.|TRBV20-1|few|TRBJ1-5
TGCAGTGCTAGCCCGGGTTCACCGTCCCAACTGCCCCAGCATTTT
CSASPGSPSQLPQHF
>.|TRBV10-2|.|TRBJ1-3
TGCGCCAGGCACCGTGGACAGTTCTTCTCTGGAAACACCATATATTTT
CARHRGQFFSGNTIYF
>.|TRBV7-3|.|TRBJ2-7
TGTGCCAGTGGGATCGGGTCCGCGCTCTACGAGCAGTACTTC
CASGIGSALYEQYF
>TRBD1|TRBV5-1|.|TRBJ2-7
TGCGCCAGCAAAAGGACAGGGGGAGTCTACGAGCAGTACTTC
CASKRTGGVYEQYF
>.|TRBV9|few|TRBJ1-1
TGTGCCAGCAGCGTAGACCCGGGGGCAGGCACTGAAGCTTTCTTT
CASSVDPGAGTEAFF
>.|TRBV6-1|many|TRBJ1-2
TGTGCCAGCAGTGTTCGTCACAGCTATGGCTACACCTTC
CASSVRHSYGYTF
>.|TRBV5-4|.|TRBJ2-7
TGTGCCAGCAGCTTGGGGGGGAGGACTTCTACCTACGAGCAGTACTTC
CASSLGGRTSTYEQYF
>.|TRBV20-1|.|TRBJ1-2
TGCAGTGCTAGGGACACAGAAAACTATGGCTACACCTTC
CSARDTENYGYTF
>.|TRBV11-2|.|TRBJ2-6
TGTGCCAGCAGCTTAGGGGTGGGGTCTGGGGCCAACGTCCTGACTTTC
CASSLGVGSGANVLTF
>TRBD2|TRBV28|many|TRBJ2-2
TGTGCCAGCAGCCGACAACGGACTAGCGGGAACACCGGGGAGCTGTTTTTT
CASSRQRTSGNTGELFF
>.|TRBV28|few|TRBJ1-5
TGTGCCAGCAGTCTCCTTAGGGCCCTTATCAATCAGCCCCAGCATTTT
CASSLLRALINQPQHF
>TRBD1|TRBV11-2|few|TRBJ1-1
TGTGCCAGCAGCTTTCGGGGACAGGGGGCCGATAACACTGAAGCTTTCTTT
CASSFRGQGADNTEAFF
>TRBD1|TRBV18|.|TRBJ1-5
TGTGCCAGCTCACCCTACAGGGGTGAAAACAATCAGCCCCAGCATTTT
CASSPYRGENNQPQHF
>TRBD1|TRBV19|.|TRBJ1-1
TGTGCCAGTAGGCGGGACAGGGACGCGACTGAAGCTTTCTTT
CASRRDRDATEAFF
>.|TRBV12-3/TRBV12-4|.|TRBJ2-3
TGTGCCAGCAGTTTAGCGCGGTCGGGTAAGGGGGGCGCAAGGGATACGCAGTATTTT
CASSLARSGKGGARDTQYF
>TRBD2|TRBV12-3/TRBV12-4|few|TRBJ2-1
TGTGCCAGCAGTACTGGGACTAGCGGGGCGAGCTCCTACAATGAGCAGTTCTTC
CASSTGTSGASSYNEQFF
>TRBD2|TRBV6-1|many|TRBJ2-6
TGTGCCACCGTTCGCGGGGGGATAGGCTCTGGGGCCAACGTCCTGACTTTC
CATVRGGIGSGANVLTF
>.|TRBV2|many|TRBJ2-7
TGTGCCAGCAGTGCTCGGGGTGGAGGCGAGCAGTACTTC
CASSARGGGEQYF
>.|TRBV12-3/TRBV12-4|.|TRBJ1-5
TGTGCCAGCAGTTTAAATGCGGGCGGCAATCAGCCCCAGCATTTT
CASSLNAGGNQPQHF
>TRBD2|TRBV5-1|once|TRBJ2-3
TGCGCCAGCAGCAGGATAGCGGGAGGTAACACAGATACGCAGTATTTT
CASSRIAGGNTDTQYF
>TRBD1|TRBV20-1|many|TRBJ1-1
TGCAGTGCTAGAGAGTTTGGGACAGGGAACGCTTTCTTT
CSAREFGTGNAFF
>.|TRBV5-6|.|TRBJ2-7
TGTGCCAGCAGCGACACCGCGTCCTACGAGCAGTACTTC
CASSDTASYEQYF
>.|TRBV2|.|TRBJ2-7
TGTGCCAGCAGTGAGTCCAGCAGTGCCTACGAGCAGTACTTC
CASSESSSAYEQYF
>.|TRBV30|.|TRBJ1-1
TGTGCCTGGATATTCACTAGGGCAGACAAGAACACTGAAGCTTTCTTT
CAWIFTRADKNTEAFF
>.|TRBV28|many|TRBJ1-5
TGTGCCAGCAGTGCAGGGGCGCTTAATCAGCCCCAGCATTTT
CASSAGALNQPQHF
>TRBD2|TRBV20-1|.|TRBJ2-1
TGCAGTGCTAGAGATTCCGGGACTAGCGTCCGATACAATGAGCAGTTCTTC
CSARDSGTSVRYNEQFF
>TRBD2|TRBV20-1|.|TRBJ2-3
TGCAGTGCTGCCACTAGCGGGAGGGCCCAGGGCACAGATACGCAGTATTTT
CSAATSGRAQGTDTQYF
>.|TRBV19|.|TRBJ2-5
TGTGCCAGTAGTATATATGGAGAGACCCAGTACTTC
CASSIYGETQYF
>TRBD2|TRBV6-1|.|TRBJ2-7
TGTGCCAGCAGTGAAGGCTTGACTAGCGGCTACGAGCAGTACTTC
CASSEGLTSGYEQYF